The rows below give T cell receptor beta chains drawn from one sample of a study of blood T cell repertoires in COVID-19. Libraries were prepared by immunoSEQ multiplex PCR; TCRdb keeps only in-frame clonotypes and omits some of them. The repertoire holds more than 150,000 clones, with roughly 90% as singletons. Source material: peripheral blood. Receptor source: a man aged 50-60 years with acute or convalescent COVID-19. CDR3s include the opening cysteine and the closing phenylalanine or tryptophan. The D gene is left open where the match is weak. Not all rows give a size; the values are once, few, many and, for expanded clones, a class.

V	D	J	size	DNA	CDR3
TRBV25-1	TRBD2	TRBJ2-5	.	TGTGCCAGCAGTGAATCCCCCCGGGGGGGCGGCGAGACCCAGTACTTC	CASSESPRGGGETQYF
TRBV6-4	.	TRBJ1-2	.	TGTGCCAGCAACCGAAAAAGGAGCCCCTATGGCTACACCTTC	CASNRKRSPYGYTF
TRBV24-1	.	TRBJ2-5	.	TGTGCCACCAGTGAAACAGGGATAGAGACCCAGTACTTC	CATSETGIETQYF
TRBV15	.	TRBJ1-2	few	TGTGCCACCAGCGAGACACGGAACTATGGCTACACCTTC	CATSETRNYGYTF
TRBV19	TRBD2	TRBJ2-7	.	TGTGCCAGTAGTCCCTTGGGGGGGAACGAGCAGTACTTC	CASSPLGGNEQYF
TRBV6-5	TRBD2	TRBJ2-2	.	TGTGCCAGCAGTTACTCGGGAGCGGGAGGAGGGGGGGAGCTGTTTTTT	CASSYSGAGGGGELFF
TRBV6-2/TRBV6-3	TRBD1	TRBJ1-2	.	TGTGCCAGCAGTACCTGGGACAGGGGGAGTACTAACTATGGCTACACCTTC	CASSTWDRGSTNYGYTF
TRBV5-1	.	TRBJ2-2	.	TGCGCCAGCAGCTTGGTCGGAGGGGTGACCGGGGAGCTGTTTTTT	CASSLVGGVTGELFF
TRBV7-6	.	TRBJ2-2	.	TGTGCCAGCCGGGGGACTTGGAACACCGGGGAGCTGTTTTTT	CASRGTWNTGELFF
TRBV6-1	.	TRBJ1-6	.	TGTGCCAGCAGTGAAGTGTTGGCAGATAATTCACCCCTCCACTTT	CASSEVLADNSPLHF
TRBV27	.	TRBJ2-2	few	TGTGCCAGCTGTCCGGCAGGGAACACCGGGGAGCTGTTTTTT	CASCPAGNTGELFF
TRBV9	TRBD2	TRBJ2-1	.	TGTGCCAGCAGCGTAGTGCCTAGCGGGACGTCCTACAATGAGCAGTTCTTC	CASSVVPSGTSYNEQFF
TRBV30	.	TRBJ2-7	.	TGTGCCTGGAGCCGCGGGGGCTTGAACGAGCAGTACTTC	CAWSRGGLNEQYF
TRBV6-5	TRBD1	TRBJ2-3	.	TGTGCCAGCAGTTCCCCAGGGGGCTTATCAGATACGCAGTATTTT	CASSSPGGLSDTQYF
TRBV6-1	.	TRBJ2-2	.	TGTGCCAGCAGTGAAGCTGACACTTACACCGGGGAGCTGTTTTTT	CASSEADTYTGELFF
TRBV28	TRBD1	TRBJ1-2	.	TGTGCCAGCAGTCCCCGGGACAGGGCCTTCTATGGCTACACCTTC	CASSPRDRAFYGYTF
TRBV7-2	.	TRBJ2-5	few	TGTGCCAGCAGCCCGCGACTAGATTCAGAGACCCAGTACTTC	CASSPRLDSETQYF
TRBV27	.	TRBJ2-3	.	TGTGCCAGCAGTTCCCTGGAAACCCATTTAGCTGATACGCAGTATTTT	CASSSLETHLADTQYF
TRBV9	.	TRBJ2-2	once	TGTGCCAGCAGCCGGTATGAGGAGCTGTTTTTT	CASSRYEELFF
TRBV11-2	.	TRBJ2-5	.	TGTGCCAGCAGCCTGTCTATCCGGGAGACCCAGTACTTC	CASSLSIRETQYF
TRBV6-2/TRBV6-3	.	TRBJ1-5	.	TGTGCCAGCAGTACGAAGCCACAGGGTTGGGCCCCCAATCAGCCCCAGCATTTT	CASSTKPQGWAPNQPQHF
TRBV28	.	TRBJ1-2	.	TGTGCCAGCAGTTTGAGCTGGGCCCCTGGCTATGGCTACACCTTC	CASSLSWAPGYGYTF
TRBV6-6	.	TRBJ2-1	.	TGTGCCAGCAGTTACTCGCGGAAGGGGAATGAGCAGTTCTTC	CASSYSRKGNEQFF
TRBV7-2	.	TRBJ1-5	.	TGTGCCAGCAGCCGGGATATCAATCAGCCCCAGCATTTT	CASSRDINQPQHF
TRBV4-2	.	TRBJ1-4	.	TGTGCCAGCAGCCAAGATCTCCGTGCGGCGATTAATGAAAAACTGTTTTTT	CASSQDLRAAINEKLFF
TRBV18	.	TRBJ2-2	.	TGTGCCAGCTCACCAATGGAGGGAACCGGGGAGCTGTTTTTT	CASSPMEGTGELFF
TRBV7-8	TRBD1	TRBJ2-7	.	TGTGCCAGCAGCGCGGGGACAGGCCGATCCTACGAGCAGTACTTC	CASSAGTGRSYEQYF
TRBV7-9	TRBD1	TRBJ2-5	.	TGTGCCAGCAGCACGTGGGACAGATCCCAAGAGACCCAGTACTTC	CASSTWDRSQETQYF
TRBV28	TRBD2	TRBJ2-3	.	TGTGCCAGCAGTCCAGCGGGGGGATTTTCAGATACGCAGTATTTT	CASSPAGGFSDTQYF
TRBV6-6	TRBD1	TRBJ1-5	.	TGTGCCAGCAGTCCCCGGACAGGGGGCAGCAATCAGCCCCAGCATTTT	CASSPRTGGSNQPQHF
TRBV15	TRBD2	TRBJ2-3	.	TGTGCCACCAGCAGAGCGAGCGGGAGACCCCCAGATACGCAGTATTTT	CATSRASGRPPDTQYF
TRBV24-1	.	TRBJ2-1	.	TGTGCCACCAGTGCTGGACAGCTTTTCTCCTACAATGAGCAGTTCTTC	CATSAGQLFSYNEQFF
TRBV6-5	TRBD1	TRBJ1-1	.	TGTGCCAGCAGCACGGGACAGATGAATACTGAAGCTTTCTTT	CASSTGQMNTEAFF
TRBV28	.	TRBJ2-3	.	TGTGCCAGCAGTTCACGGGACACCTACACAGATACGCAGTATTTT	CASSSRDTYTDTQYF
TRBV5-4	TRBD1	TRBJ2-5	.	TGTGCCAGCAAGCCGGGACAGGGGAATAGCGAGACCCAGTACTTC	CASKPGQGNSETQYF
TRBV27	TRBD2	TRBJ2-3	.	TGTGCCAGCAGTCCAACTAGCGGGGGACTAGATACGCAGTATTTT	CASSPTSGGLDTQYF
TRBV20-1	TRBD2	TRBJ2-3	.	TGCAGTGCTAGTGGCCTAGCGGGAGAGACATTGAGCACAGATACGCAGTATTTT	CSASGLAGETLSTDTQYF
TRBV29-1	.	TRBJ1-2	.	TGCAGCGTCCTAGGACACAGGGAAGCAAATGGCTACACCTTC	CSVLGHREANGYTF
TRBV14	TRBD2	TRBJ2-5	.	TGTGCCAGCAGCCAAGGTTCTCTAGCGGGGAGCAAAGAGACCCAGTACTTC	CASSQGSLAGSKETQYF
TRBV5-1	.	TRBJ1-4	.	TGCGCCAGCAGCCTATCAGGGGCCGCTAATGAAAAACTGTTTTTT	CASSLSGAANEKLFF
TRBV6-2/TRBV6-3	TRBD1	TRBJ1-5	.	TGTGCCAGCAGTTACCGGGGACAGGGAAATCAGCCCCAGCATTTT	CASSYRGQGNQPQHF
TRBV28	TRBD1	TRBJ1-6	.	TGTGCCAGCAGTTTAGGGGACAGAAATTCACCCCTCCACTTT	CASSLGDRNSPLHF
TRBV5-1	TRBD2	TRBJ2-5	.	TGCGCCAGCAGCTTAGCGGGAGGGGAGACCCAGTACTTC	CASSLAGGETQYF
TRBV12-3/TRBV12-4	.	TRBJ1-1	.	TGTGCCAGCAGTAGGAGGTCGACTGAAGCTTTCTTT	CASSRRSTEAFF
TRBV30	.	TRBJ1-1	.	TGTGCCTGGAGTCGGACAGACGTGAACACTGAAGCTTTCTTT	CAWSRTDVNTEAFF
TRBV9	.	TRBJ1-1	once	TGTGCCAGCAGCGTAGTTGGAGAGACTGAAGCTTTCTTT	CASSVVGETEAFF
TRBV10-3	TRBD2	TRBJ2-1	.	TGTGCCATGCGAGCGGGAGAGAGGAGCAGTGAGCAGTTCTTC	CAMRAGERSSEQFF
TRBV9	.	TRBJ2-4	once	TGTGCCAGCAGCCCCCCCCTTGGGCGGGACTCGCTAGCCAAAAACATTCAGTACTTC	CASSPPLGRDSLAKNIQYF
TRBV6-5	TRBD2	TRBJ2-7	.	TGTGCCAGCAGGCCGGGACTAGTTGTCTACGAGCAGTACTTC	CASRPGLVVYEQYF
TRBV6-5	TRBD1	TRBJ2-1	.	TGTGCCAGCACCACAGGGGGTAGTGGGACCAATGAGCAGTTCTTC	CASTTGGSGTNEQFF
TRBV5-1	.	TRBJ2-1	.	TGCGCCAGCACCATTGACAGGAACTACAATGAGCAGTTCTTC	CASTIDRNYNEQFF
TRBV7-6	.	TRBJ1-3	.	TGTGCCAGCAGCCAGGGAGGCTCTGGAAACACCATATATTTT	CASSQGGSGNTIYF
TRBV9	TRBD2	TRBJ2-1	once	TGTGCCAGCAGCGTAGGAGGACTAGCCCTCGATGAGCAGTTCTTC	CASSVGGLALDEQFF
TRBV20-1	.	TRBJ2-7	.	TGCAGTGCTAGTGACATTTACAGGTCCTACGAGCAGTACTTC	CSASDIYRSYEQYF
TRBV29-1	TRBD2	TRBJ2-7	.	TGCAGCGTTGGACTAGCGGACGAGCAGTACTTC	CSVGLADEQYF
TRBV5-6	.	TRBJ1-2	.	TGTGCCAGCAGCACCCGGACAGTTGCGAACTATGGCTACACCTTC	CASSTRTVANYGYTF
TRBV7-3	TRBD1	TRBJ2-5	.	TGTGCCAGCAGTCGGGACAGACAAGAGACCCAGTACTTC	CASSRDRQETQYF
TRBV4-1	.	TRBJ2-7	.	TGCGCCAGCAGCCTTACGTCAGGGGGGAGCTCCTACGAGCAGTACTTC	CASSLTSGGSSYEQYF
TRBV5-1	.	TRBJ2-7	.	TGCGCCAGCAGCTTGGAGCTGGGGCGCGAGCAGTACTTC	CASSLELGREQYF